Following are 8 T cell receptor beta chains from one sample sequenced in a study of shared clonotypes between healthy human individuals. Some clones are missing from TCRdb's copy, which holds only in-frame ones; the method was immunoSEQ multiplex PCR. The repertoire consists of approximately 530,000 clones, with almost 97% occurring once and the leading ten covering roughly 0.06%. The sample comprised naive CD4+ T cells sorted from blood. Subset reported: CD45RA+ positively selected. All receptors derive from a woman aged 30 to 39 in good health.

The chain couples TRBV2 to TRBJ2-7; no reliable D call. This CDR3 contains 11 residues. Looked up from germline, CDR1 is SNHLY and CDR2 is FYNNEI. V shed 7 bases and J shed 6 bases, with 10 bases lying between them. The CDR3 sequence: CASKITTEQYF. CDR3 DNA: TGTGCCAGCAAAATCACGACCGAGCAGTACTTC. The full variable domain, with the rest looked up from reference TRBV2 and TRBJ2-7, is EPEVTQTPSHQVTQMGQEVILRCVPISNHLYFYWYRQILGQKVEFLVSFYNNEISEKSEIFDDQFSVERPDGSNFTLKIRSTKLEDSAMYFCASKITTEQYFGPGTRLTVT.

The V call is TRBV7-8, the J call TRBJ2-2; tentative D call: TRBD1 (5 bases). Trimming shortened V by 6 bases and J by 0 bases, and 5 bases separated the two germline ends. Germline V lookup: CDR1 SGHVS, CDR2 FQNEAQ. The CDR3 is made up of 13 amino acids. For the CDR3, the DNA is TGTGCCAGCAGGGACACGAACACCGGGGAGCTGTTTTTT. Translating it yields CASRDTNTGELFF.

The chain uses TRBV28 and TRBJ1-5; D is possibly TRBD1 (6 bases). V was trimmed by 5 bases and J by 7 bases, leaving 21 bases between them. Germline CDR1 MDHEN, CDR2 SYDVKM. The length of the CDR3 is 16 residues. The CDR3 bases are TGTGCCAGCAGTGCGCCTGGGGGGCGCCAACAGCAGCCCCAGCATTTT. Encoded protein: CASSAPGGRQQQPQHF.

The V and J genes are TRBV28 and TRBJ2-2; D could derive from TRBD1 or TRBD2 (5 bases each). The germline CDR1 and CDR2 sequences are MDHEN and SYDVKM. The CDR3 consists of 16 residues. Trimming took off 6 bases at V and 4 bases at J, with 18 bases between the two ends. The CDR3, as DNA: TGTGCCAGCAGCCCCCATGGGACGTCGTCCACCGGGGAGCTGTTTTTT. Its protein is CASSPHGTSSTGELFF.

This chain uses TRBV28 with TRBJ2-7; the D gene could be TRBD1 or TRBD2 (6 bases each). Germline-derived CDR1 and CDR2 are MDHEN and SYDVKM. V lost 6 bases to trimming and J lost 7 bases, with 25 bases between them. There are 16 residues in the CDR3. DNA for the CDR3: TGTGCCAGCAGCCACTATGAAGGGACGGGGGCTAAGGAGCAGTACTTC. It encodes CASSHYEGTGAKEQYF.

The chain joins TRBV27 to TRBJ1-5; 9 bases align to TRBD1. The CDR3 contains 16 residues. The junction had 7 bases not matched to a gene; V was cut back by 5 bases and J by 2 bases. The germline gives CDR1 MNHEY, CDR2 SMNVEV (reference sequence). CDR3: CASSTPGQGGNQPQHF. The CDR3 DNA is TGTGCCAGCAGTACTCCGGGACAGGGAGGCAATCAGCCCCAGCATTTT.

CDR3 bases: TGCAGCGCGACAGGAAACACTGAAGCTTTCTTT. Protein product: CSATGNTEAFF. The gene calls are TRBV29-1 and TRBJ1-1, with a possible D match to TRBD1 (6 bases). The CDR3 is 11 residues long. The V and J ends lost 7 bases and 2 bases respectively, with 8 bases between them. Germline loops: CDR1 SQVTM, CDR2 ANQGSEA.

The chain joins TRBV27 to TRBJ2-7; possibly TRBD1 for D (5 bases). Germline lookup yields CDR1 MNHEY and CDR2 SMNVEV (reference sequence). V lost 11 bases and J lost 1, with 12 bases in between. This CDR3 is 12 amino acids long. The CDR3 coding sequence is TGTGCCCTCTCTGACAGTTCCTACGAGCAGTACTTC. Translating it yields CALSDSSYEQYF.